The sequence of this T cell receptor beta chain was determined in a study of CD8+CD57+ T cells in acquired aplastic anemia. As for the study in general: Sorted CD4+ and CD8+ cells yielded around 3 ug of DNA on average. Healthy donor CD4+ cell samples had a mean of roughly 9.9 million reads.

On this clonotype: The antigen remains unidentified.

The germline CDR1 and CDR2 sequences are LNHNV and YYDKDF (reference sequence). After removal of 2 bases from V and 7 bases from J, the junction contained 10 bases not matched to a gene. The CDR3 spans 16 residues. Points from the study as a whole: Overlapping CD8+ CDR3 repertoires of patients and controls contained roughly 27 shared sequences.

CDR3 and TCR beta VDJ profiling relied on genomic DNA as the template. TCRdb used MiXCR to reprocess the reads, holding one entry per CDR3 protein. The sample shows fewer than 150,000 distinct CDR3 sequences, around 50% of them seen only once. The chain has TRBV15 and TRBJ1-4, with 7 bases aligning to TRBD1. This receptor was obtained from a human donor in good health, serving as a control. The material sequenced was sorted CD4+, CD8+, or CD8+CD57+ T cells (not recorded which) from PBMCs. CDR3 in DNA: TGTGCCACCAGCAGATCCTATACAGGGGATGGTGAAAAACTGTTTTTT. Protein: CATSRSYTGDGEKLFF.